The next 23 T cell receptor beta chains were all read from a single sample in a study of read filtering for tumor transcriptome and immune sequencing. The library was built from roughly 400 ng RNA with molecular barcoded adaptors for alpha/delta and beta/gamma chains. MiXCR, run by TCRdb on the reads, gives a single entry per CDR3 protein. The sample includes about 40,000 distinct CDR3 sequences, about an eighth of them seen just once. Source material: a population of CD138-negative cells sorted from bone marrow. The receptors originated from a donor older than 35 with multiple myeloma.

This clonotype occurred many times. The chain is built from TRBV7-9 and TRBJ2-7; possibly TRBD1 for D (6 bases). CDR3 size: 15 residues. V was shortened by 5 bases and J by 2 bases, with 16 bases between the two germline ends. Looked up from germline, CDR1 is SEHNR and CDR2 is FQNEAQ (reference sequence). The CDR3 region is CASSPLTGKTYEQYF. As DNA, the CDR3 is TGTGCCAGCAGCCCCCTTACAGGGAAGACCTACGAGCAGTACTTC.

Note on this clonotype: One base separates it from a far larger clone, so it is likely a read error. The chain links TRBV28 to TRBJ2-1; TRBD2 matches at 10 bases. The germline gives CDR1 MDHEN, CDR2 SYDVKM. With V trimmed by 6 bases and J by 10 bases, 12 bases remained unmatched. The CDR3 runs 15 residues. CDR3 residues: CASRLAGGLKNEQFF. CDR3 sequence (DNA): TGTGCCAGCAGATTAGCGGGAGGTCTGAAGAACGAGCAGTTCTTC.

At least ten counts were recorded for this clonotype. In nucleotides, the CDR3 is TGCAGTGCTAGGGTCCCCCCTAGCGGGAGGGCCCATGAGCAGTTCTTC. It is translated as CSARVPPSGRAHEQFF. This chain joins TRBV20-1 and TRBJ2-1, with 12 positions matching TRBD2. CDR3 length: 16 residues. Germline assignment: CDR1 DFQATT and CDR2 SNEGSKA (reference sequence). V lost 3 bases, J lost 8 bases, and 11 bases stayed unmatched.

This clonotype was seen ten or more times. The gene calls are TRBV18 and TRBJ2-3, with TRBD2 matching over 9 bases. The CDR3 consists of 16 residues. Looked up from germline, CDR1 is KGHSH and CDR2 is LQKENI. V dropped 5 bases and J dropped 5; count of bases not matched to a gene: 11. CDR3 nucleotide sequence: TGTGCCAGCTCAAAGGAGTGGCGGGAGGGCCAAGATACGCAGTATTTT. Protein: CASSKEWREGQDTQYF.

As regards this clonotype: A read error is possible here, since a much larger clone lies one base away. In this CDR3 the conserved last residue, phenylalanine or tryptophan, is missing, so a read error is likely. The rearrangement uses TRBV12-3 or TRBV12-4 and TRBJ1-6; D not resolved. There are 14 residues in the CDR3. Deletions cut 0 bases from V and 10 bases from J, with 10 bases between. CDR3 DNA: TGTGCCAGCAGTTTAGCGCTCGGGAACTCACCCCTCCACCTT. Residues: CASSLALGNSPLHL.

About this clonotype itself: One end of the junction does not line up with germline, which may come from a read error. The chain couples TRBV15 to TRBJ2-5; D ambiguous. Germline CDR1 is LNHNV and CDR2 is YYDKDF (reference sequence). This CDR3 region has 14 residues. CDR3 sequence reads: CATSRVSEQKTQHF. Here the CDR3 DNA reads TGTGCCACCAGCAGGGTCTCGGAACAAAAGACCCAGCACTTC.

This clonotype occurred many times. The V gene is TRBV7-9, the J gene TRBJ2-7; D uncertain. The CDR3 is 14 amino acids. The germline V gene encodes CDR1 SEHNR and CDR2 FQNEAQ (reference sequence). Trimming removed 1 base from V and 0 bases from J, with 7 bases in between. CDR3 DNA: TGTGCCAGCAGCTTAGTAACGCTCTCCTACGAGCAGTACTTC. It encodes CASSLVTLSYEQYF.

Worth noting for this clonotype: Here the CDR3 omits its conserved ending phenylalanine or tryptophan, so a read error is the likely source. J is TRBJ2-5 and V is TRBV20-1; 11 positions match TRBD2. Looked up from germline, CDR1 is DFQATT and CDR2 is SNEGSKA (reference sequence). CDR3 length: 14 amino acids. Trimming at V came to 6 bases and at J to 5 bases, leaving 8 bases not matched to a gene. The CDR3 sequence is CSARKLAGAETQYL. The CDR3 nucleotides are TGCAGTGCCCGCAAACTAGCGGGAGCTGAGACCCAGTACCTC.

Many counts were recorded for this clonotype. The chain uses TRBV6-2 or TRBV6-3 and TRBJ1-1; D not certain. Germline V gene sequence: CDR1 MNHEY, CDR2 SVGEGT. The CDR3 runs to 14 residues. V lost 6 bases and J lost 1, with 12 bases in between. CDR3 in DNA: TGTGCCAGCAGCCAGGCGACGGGGAACACTGAAGCTTTCTTT. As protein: CASSQATGNTEAFF.

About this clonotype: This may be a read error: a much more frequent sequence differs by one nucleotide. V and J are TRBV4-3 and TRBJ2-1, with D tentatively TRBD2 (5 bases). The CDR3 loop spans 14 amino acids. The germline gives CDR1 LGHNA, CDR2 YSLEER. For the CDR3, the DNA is TGTGCCAGCAGCCAAGGACTCCTATACAATGAGCTGTTCTTC. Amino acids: CASSQGLLYNELFF.

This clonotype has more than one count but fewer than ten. CDR3 bases: TGTGCCAGCAGCCCTGGGACTAGCGGGCGCACTGGGGCCAACGTCCTGACTTTC. This encodes CASSPGTSGRTGANVLTF. The chain links TRBV3-1 to TRBJ2-6; 12 nucleotides line up with TRBD2. The J segment lost 2 bases and the V segment lost 4 bases, leaving 6 bases of the junction unmatched. The CDR3 consists of 18 residues. From germline, CDR1 is LGHDT and CDR2 YNNKEL (reference sequence).

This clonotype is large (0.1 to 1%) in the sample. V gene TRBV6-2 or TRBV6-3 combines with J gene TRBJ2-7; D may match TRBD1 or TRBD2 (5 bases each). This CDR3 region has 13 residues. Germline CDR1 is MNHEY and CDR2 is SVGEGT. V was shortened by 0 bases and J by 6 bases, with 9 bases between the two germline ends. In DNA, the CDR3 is TGTGCCAGCAGTTACTCGACCGGGGCCGAGCAGTACTTC. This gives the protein CASSYSTGAEQYF.

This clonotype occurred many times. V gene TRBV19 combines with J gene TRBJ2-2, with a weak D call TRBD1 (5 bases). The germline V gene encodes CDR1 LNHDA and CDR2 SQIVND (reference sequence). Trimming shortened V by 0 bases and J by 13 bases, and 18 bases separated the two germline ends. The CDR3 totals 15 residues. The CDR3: CASSIDRGQGTPLFF. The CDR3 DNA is TGTGCCAGTAGTATAGATAGGGGTCAGGGCACGCCGCTGTTTTTT. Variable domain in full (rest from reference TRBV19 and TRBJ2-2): DGGITQSPKYLFRKEGQNVTLSCEQNLNHDAMYWYRQDPGQGLRLIYYSQIVNDFQKGDIAEGYSVSREKKESFPLTVTSAQKNPTAFYLCASSIDRGQGTPLFFGEGSRLTVL.

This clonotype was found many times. CDR3 coding DNA: TGCAGTGCTAGTCGGTGGGAAGCCTACAATGAGCAGTTCTTC. This sequence encodes CSASRWEAYNEQFF. This chain joins TRBV20-1 and TRBJ2-1; D gene uncertain. Germline loops: CDR1 DFQATT, CDR2 SNEGSKA (reference sequence). Trimming took off 3 bases at V and 2 bases at J, with 11 bases between the two ends. CDR3 length: 14 residues.

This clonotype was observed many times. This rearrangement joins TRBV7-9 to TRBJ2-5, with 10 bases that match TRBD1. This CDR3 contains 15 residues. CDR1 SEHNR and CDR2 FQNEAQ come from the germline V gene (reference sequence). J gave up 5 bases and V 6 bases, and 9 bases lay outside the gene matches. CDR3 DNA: TGTGCCAGCAGTCGCGACAGGGGGCTACGGGAGACCCAGTACTTC. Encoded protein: CASSRDRGLRETQYF.

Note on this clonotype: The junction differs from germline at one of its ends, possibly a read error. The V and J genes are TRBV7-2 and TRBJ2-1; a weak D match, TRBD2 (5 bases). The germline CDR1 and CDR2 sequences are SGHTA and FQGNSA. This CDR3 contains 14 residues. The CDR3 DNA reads TGTGCCAGCAGCCGGAGTAGCGACTCCAATGAGCAGTCCTTC. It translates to CASSRSSDSNEQSF.

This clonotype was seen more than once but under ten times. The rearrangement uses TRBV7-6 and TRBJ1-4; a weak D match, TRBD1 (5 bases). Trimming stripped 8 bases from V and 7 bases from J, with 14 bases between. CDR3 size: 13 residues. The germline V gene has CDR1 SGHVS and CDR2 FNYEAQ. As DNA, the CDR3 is TGTGCCAGCGGCCTAGCCGGGGGTGAAAAACTGTTTTTT. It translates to CASGLAGGEKLFF.

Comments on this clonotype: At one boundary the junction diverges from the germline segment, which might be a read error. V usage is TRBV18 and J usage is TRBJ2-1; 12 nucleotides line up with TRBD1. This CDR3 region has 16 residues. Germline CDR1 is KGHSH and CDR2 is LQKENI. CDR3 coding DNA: TGTGCCAGCTCACCTACGGGACAGGGGGCGTCGGGTGAGCGGTCCTTC. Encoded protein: CASSPTGQGASGERSF.

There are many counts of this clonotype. The chain's CDR3 is CASSPQGAKGYTF. DNA of the CDR3: TGTGCCAGCAGCCCACAGGGGGCGAAGGGCTACACCTTC. The chain is built from TRBV27 and TRBJ1-2; 9 nucleotides align to TRBD1. Trimming cost V 6 bases and J 8 bases; bases outside gene matches: 7. The V gene's germline CDR1 is MNHEY and CDR2 SMNVEV (reference sequence). The length of the CDR3 is 13 residues.

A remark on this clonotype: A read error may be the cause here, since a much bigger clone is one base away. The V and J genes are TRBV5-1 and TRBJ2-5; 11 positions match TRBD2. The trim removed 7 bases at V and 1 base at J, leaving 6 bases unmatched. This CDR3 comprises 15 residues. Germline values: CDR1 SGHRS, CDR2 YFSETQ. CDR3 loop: CASGWGTSGQETQYF. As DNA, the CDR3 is TGCGCCAGCGGCTGGGGGACTAGCGGCCAAGAGACCCAGTACTTC.

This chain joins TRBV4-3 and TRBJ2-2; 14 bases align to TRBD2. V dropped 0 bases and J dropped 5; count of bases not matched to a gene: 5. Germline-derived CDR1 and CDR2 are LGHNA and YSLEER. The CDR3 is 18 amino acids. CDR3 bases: TGCGCCAGCAGCCAAGAGGGACTAGCGGGAGTATGGACCGGGGAGCTGTTTTTT. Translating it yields CASSQEGLAGVWTGELFF.

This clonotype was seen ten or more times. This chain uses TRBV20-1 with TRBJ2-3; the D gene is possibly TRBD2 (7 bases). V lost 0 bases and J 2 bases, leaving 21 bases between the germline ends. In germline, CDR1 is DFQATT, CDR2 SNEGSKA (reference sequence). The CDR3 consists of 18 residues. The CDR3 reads CSARDLGGGVKNTDTQYF. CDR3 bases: TGCAGTGCTAGAGATCTTGGCGGGGGCGTGAAGAACACAGATACGCAGTATTTT.

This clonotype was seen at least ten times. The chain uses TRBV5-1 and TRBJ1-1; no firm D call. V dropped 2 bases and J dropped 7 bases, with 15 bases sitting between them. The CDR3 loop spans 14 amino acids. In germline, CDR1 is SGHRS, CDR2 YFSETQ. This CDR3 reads CASSFGRSRSEAFF. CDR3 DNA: TGCGCCAGCAGCTTTGGTCGCAGCCGAAGTGAAGCTTTCTTT.